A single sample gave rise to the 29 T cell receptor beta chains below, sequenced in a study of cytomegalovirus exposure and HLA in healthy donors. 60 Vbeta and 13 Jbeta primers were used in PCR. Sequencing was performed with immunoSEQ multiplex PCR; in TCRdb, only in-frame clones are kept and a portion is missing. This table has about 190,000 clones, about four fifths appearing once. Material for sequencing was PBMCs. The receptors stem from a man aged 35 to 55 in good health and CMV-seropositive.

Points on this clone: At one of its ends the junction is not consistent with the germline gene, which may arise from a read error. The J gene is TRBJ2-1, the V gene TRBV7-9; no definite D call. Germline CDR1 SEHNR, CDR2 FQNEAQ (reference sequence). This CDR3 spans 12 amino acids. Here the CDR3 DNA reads TGTTCCAGCAGCTTAGTTGTCGATGAGCAGTTCTTC. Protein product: CSSSLVVDEQFF.

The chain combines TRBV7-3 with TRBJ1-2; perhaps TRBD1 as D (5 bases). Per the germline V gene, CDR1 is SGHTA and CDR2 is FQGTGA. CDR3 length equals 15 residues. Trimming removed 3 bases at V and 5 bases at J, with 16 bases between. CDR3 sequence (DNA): TGTGCCAGCAGCTTCCAGTTGGGCAGGGCGTATGGCTACACCTTC. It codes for CASSFQLGRAYGYTF.

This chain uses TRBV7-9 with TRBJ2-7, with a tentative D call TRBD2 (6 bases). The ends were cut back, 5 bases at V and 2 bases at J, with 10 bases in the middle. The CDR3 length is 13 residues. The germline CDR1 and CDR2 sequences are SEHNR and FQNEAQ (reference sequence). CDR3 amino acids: CASSRLGPYEQYF. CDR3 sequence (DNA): TGTGCCAGCAGCCGACTAGGCCCCTACGAGCAGTACTTC.

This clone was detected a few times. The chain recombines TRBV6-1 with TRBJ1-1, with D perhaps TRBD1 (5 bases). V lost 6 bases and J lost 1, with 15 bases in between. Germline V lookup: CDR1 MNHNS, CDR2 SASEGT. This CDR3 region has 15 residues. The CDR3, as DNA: TGTGCCAGCAGAGTTCAGACAGTTTCGAACACTGAAGCTTTCTTT. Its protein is CASRVQTVSNTEAFF.

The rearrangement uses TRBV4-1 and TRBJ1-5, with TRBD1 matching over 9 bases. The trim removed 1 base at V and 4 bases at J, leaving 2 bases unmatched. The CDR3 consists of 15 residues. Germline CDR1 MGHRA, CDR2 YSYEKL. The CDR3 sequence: CASSQVGQGNQPQHF. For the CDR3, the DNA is TGCGCCAGCAGCCAAGTGGGACAGGGAAATCAGCCCCAGCATTTT.

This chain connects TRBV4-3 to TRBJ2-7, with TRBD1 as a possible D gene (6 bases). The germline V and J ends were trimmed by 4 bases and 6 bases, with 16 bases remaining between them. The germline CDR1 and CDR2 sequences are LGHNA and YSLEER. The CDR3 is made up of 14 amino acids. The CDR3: CASSPGQSSREQYF. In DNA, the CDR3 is TGCGCCAGCAGCCCTGGACAGTCTAGTCGCGAGCAGTACTTC.

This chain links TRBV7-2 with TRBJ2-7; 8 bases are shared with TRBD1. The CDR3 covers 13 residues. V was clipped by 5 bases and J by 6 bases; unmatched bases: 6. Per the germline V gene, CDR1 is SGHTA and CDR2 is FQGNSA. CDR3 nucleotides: TGTGCCAGCAGCCCGCGGACAGGGCCCGAGCAGTACTTC. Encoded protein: CASSPRTGPEQYF.

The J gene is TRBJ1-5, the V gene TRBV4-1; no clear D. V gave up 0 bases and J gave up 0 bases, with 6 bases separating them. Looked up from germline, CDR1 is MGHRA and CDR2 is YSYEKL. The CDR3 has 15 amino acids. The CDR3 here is CASSQDGNSNQPQHF. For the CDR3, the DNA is TGCGCCAGCAGCCAAGATGGCAATAGCAATCAGCCCCAGCATTTT.

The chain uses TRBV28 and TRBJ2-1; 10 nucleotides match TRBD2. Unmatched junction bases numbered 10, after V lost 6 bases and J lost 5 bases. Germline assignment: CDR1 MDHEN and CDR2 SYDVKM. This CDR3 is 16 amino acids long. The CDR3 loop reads CASSKPGLASNNEQFF. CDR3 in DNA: TGTGCCAGCAGCAAACCGGGACTAGCGTCAAACAATGAGCAGTTCTTC.

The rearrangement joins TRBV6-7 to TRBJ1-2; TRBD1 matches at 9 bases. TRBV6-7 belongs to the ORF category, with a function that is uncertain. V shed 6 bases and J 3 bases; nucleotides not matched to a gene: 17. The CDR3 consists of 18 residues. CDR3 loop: CASSFQDRGKCLDYGYTF. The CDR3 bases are TGTGCCAGCAGCTTCCAGGACAGGGGAAAGTGCTTGGACTATGGCTACACCTTC.

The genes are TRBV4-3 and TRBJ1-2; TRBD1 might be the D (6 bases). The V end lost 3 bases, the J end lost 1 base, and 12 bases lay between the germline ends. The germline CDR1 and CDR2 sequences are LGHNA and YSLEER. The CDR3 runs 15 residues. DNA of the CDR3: TGCGCCAGCAGCCAGGACCGGGACAATAACTATGGCTACACCTTC. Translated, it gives CASSQDRDNNYGYTF.

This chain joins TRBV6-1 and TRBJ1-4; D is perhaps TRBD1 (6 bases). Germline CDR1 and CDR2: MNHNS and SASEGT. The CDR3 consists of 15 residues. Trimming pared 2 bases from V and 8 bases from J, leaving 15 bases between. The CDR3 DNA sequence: TGTGCCAGCAGTGAAACTAGGGGGATTGGGGAAAAACTGTTTTTT. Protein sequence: CASSETRGIGEKLFF.

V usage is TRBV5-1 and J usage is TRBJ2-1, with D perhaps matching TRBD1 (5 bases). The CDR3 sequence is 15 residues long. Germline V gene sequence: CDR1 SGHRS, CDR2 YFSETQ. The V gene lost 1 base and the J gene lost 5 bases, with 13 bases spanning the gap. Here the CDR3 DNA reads TGCGCCAGCAGCTTGCTGGGGCGCCCCCACAATGAGCAGTTCTTC. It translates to CASSLLGRPHNEQFF.

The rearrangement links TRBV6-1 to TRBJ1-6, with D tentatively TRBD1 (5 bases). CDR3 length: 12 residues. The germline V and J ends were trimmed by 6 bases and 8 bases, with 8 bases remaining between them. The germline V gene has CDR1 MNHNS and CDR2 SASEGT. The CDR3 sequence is CASSGGDSPLHF. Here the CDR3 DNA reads TGTGCCAGCAGCGGAGGGGATTCACCCCTCCACTTT.

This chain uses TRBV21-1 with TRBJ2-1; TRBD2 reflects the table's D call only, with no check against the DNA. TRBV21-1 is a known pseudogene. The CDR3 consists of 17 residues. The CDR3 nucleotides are TGTGCCAGCAGCGCGAGTAGGACTAGCGGTTCCTACAATGAGCAGTTCTTC. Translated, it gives CASSASRTSGSYNEQFF.

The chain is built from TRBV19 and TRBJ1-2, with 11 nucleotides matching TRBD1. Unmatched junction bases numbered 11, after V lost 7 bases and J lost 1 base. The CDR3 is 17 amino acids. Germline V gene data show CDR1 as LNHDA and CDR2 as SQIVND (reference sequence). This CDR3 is CASTRGQGANYNYGYTF. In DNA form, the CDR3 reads TGTGCCAGTACAAGAGGACAGGGGGCAAACTATAACTATGGCTACACCTTC. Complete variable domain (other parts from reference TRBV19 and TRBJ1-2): DGGITQSPKYLFRKEGQNVTLSCEQNLNHDAMYWYRQDPGQGLRLIYYSQIVNDFQKGDIAEGYSVSREKKESFPLTVTSAQKNPTAFYLCASTRGQGANYNYGYTFGSGTRLTVV.

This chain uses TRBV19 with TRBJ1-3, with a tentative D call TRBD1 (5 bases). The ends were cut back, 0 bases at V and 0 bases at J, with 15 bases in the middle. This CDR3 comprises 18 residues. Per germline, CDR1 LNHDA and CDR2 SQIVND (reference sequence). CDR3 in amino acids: CASSIDLIGDYSGNTIYF. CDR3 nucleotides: TGTGCCAGTAGTATAGATCTGATAGGGGACTACTCTGGAAACACCATATATTTT.

The CDR3 DNA sequence: TGTGCCAGCAGTGCGACAGAACTCGTGCCCCAGCATTTT. Translation: CASSATELVPQHF. The V call is TRBV2, the J call TRBJ1-5; tentatively, D is TRBD1 (5 bases). CDR3 length: 13 amino acids. Germline CDR1 reads SNHLY; CDR2 reads FYNNEI. The V end lost 4 bases, the J end lost 9 bases, and 13 bases lay between the germline ends.

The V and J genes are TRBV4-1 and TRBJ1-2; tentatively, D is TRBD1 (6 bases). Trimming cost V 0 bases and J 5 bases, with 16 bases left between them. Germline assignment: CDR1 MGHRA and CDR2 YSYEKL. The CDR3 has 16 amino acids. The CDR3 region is CASSQDAGARSYGYTF. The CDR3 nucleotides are TGCGCCAGCAGCCAAGATGCGGGGGCGCGGTCGTATGGCTACACCTTC.

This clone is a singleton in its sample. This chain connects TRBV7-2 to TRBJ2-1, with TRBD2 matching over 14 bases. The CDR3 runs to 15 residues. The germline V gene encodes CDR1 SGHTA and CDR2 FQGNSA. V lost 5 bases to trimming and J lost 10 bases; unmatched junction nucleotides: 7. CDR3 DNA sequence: TGTGCCAGCAGCCTGGGACTAGCGGGAGCTGGCGAGCAGTTCTTC. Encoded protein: CASSLGLAGAGEQFF. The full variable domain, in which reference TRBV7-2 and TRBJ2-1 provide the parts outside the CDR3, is GAGVSQSPSNKVTEKGKDVELRCDPISGHTALYWYRQSLGQGLEFLIYFQGNSAPDKSGLPSDRFSAERTGGSVSTLTIQRTQQEDSAVYLCASSLGLAGAGEQFFGPGTRLTVL.

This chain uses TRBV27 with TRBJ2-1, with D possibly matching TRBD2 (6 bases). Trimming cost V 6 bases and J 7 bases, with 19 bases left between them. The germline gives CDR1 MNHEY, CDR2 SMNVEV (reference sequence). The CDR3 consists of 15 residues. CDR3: CASSLRAGRWNEQFF. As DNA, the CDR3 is TGTGCCAGCAGCCTAAGGGCAGGGAGGTGGAATGAGCAGTTCTTC.

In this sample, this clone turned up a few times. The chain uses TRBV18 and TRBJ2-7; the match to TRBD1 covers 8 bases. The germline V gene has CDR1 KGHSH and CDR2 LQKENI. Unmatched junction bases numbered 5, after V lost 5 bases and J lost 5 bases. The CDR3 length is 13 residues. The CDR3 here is CASSFRGQDEQYF. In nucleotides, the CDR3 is TGTGCCAGCTCATTCAGGGGGCAGGACGAGCAGTACTTC.

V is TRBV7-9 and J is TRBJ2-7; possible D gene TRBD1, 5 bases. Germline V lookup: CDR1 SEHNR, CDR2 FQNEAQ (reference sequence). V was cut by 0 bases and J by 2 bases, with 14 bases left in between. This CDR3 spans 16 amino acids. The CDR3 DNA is TGTGCCAGCAGCTTAGCGCTGGACACCCAAACCTACGAGCAGTACTTC. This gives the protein CASSLALDTQTYEQYF.

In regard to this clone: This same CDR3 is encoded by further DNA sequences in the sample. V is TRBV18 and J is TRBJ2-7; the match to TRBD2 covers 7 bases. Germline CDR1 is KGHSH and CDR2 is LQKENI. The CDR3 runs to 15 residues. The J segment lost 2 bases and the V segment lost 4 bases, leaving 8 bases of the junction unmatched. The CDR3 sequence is CASSLRGERAYEQYF. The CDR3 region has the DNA TGTGCCAGCTCACTCCGGGGGGAGAGGGCCTACGAGCAGTACTTC. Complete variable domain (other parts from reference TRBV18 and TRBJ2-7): NAGVMQNPRHLVRRRGQEARLRCSPMKGHSHVYWYRQLPEEGLKFMVYLQKENIIDESGMPKERFSAEFPKEGPSILRIQQVVRGDSAAYFCASSLRGERAYEQYFGPGTRLTVT.

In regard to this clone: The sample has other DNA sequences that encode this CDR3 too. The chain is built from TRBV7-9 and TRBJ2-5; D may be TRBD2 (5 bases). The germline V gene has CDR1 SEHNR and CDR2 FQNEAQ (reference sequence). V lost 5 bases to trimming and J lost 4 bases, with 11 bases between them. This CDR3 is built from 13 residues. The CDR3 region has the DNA TGTGCCAGCAGCCCCCGGGGTCCAGAGACCCAGTACTTC. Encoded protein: CASSPRGPETQYF.

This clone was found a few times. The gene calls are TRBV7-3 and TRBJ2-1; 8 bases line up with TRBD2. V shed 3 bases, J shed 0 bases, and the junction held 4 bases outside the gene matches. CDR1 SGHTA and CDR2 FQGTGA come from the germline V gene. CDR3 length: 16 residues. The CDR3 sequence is CASSFGGASSYNEQFF. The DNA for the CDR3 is TGTGCCAGCAGCTTCGGGGGGGCAAGCTCCTACAATGAGCAGTTCTTC. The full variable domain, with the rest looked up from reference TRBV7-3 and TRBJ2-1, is GAGVSQTPSNKVTEKGKYVELRCDPISGHTALYWYRQSLGQGPEFLIYFQGTGAADDSGLPNDRFFAVRPEGSVSTLKIQRTERGDSAVYLCASSFGGASSYNEQFFGPGTRLTVL.

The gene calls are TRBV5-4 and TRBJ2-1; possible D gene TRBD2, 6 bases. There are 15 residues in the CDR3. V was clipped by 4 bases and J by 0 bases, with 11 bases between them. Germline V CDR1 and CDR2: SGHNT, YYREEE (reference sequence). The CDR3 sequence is CASSPPGGSYNEQFF. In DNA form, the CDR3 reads TGTGCCAGCAGCCCCCCCGGGGGCTCCTACAATGAGCAGTTCTTC.

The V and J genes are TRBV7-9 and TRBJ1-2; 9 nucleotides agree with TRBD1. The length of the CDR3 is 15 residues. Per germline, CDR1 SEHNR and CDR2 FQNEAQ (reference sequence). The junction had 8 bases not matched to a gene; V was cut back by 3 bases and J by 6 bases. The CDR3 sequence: CASSFAGTGYDGYTF. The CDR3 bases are TGTGCCAGCAGCTTTGCCGGGACAGGGTATGATGGCTACACCTTC.

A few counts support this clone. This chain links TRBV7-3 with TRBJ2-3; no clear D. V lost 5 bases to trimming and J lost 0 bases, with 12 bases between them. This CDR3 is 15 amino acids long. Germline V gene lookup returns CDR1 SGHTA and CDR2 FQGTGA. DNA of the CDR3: TGTGCCAGCAGCCCGCAGGCGTCTAGCACAGATACGCAGTATTTT. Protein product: CASSPQASSTDTQYF.